Presented here are 10 T cell receptor beta chains from one specimen sequenced in a study of T-cell memory formation after mild COVID-19. Using its own MiXCR run on the 5' RACE reads, TCRdb lists one record per CDR3 protein. The table has roughly 300,000 distinct CDR3 sequences, approximately 8% seen once; the top ten hold approximately 22%. Sequenced material: PBMCs or a T cell subset sorted from them (not recorded which). The receptors were sampled from a man aged 18 to 29 who had mild COVID-19 (a few samples of this study predate the infection). Cell type and time point are not known.

In this sample, this clonotype turned up many times. The chain has TRBV7-2 and TRBJ2-1; D might be TRBD1 or TRBD2, each matching 5 bases. Germline V CDR1 and CDR2: SGHTA, FQGNSA. CDR3 size: 13 residues. The V end lost 4 bases, the J end lost 5 bases, and 9 bases lay between the germline ends. CDR3 amino acids: CASSWGRHNEQFF. CDR3 nucleotide sequence: TGTGCCAGCAGCTGGGGACGGCACAATGAGCAGTTCTTC.

This clonotype was seen only a few times. The chain combines TRBV27 with TRBJ1-1, with D tentatively TRBD1 (5 bases). CDR1 and CDR2 (germline): MNHEY, SMNVEV (reference sequence). Trimming cost V 7 bases and J 5 bases, with 20 bases left between them. The CDR3 loop spans 15 amino acids. The CDR3 DNA is TGTGCCAGCAATCCGTGGCAGGGAAAGCTGACTGAAGCTTTCTTT. It yields the protein CASNPWQGKLTEAFF.

There are a few counts of this clonotype. The rearrangement joins TRBV5-1 to TRBJ1-1, with a tentative D call TRBD1 (5 bases). The V end was cut by 1 base, the J end by 3 bases, with 7 bases between. The CDR3 spans 13 residues. From germline, CDR1 is SGHRS and CDR2 YFSETQ. DNA of the CDR3: TGCGCCAGCAGCTTGTCAGGGTACACTGAAGCTTTCTTT. It translates to CASSLSGYTEAFF.

This clonotype was recorded at least ten times. The genes are TRBV5-1 and TRBJ2-2; D uncertain. This CDR3 comprises 13 residues. The germline CDR1 and CDR2 sequences are SGHRS and YFSETQ. V gave up 0 bases and J gave up 6 bases, with 6 bases separating them. Here the CDR3 reads CASSLGRSGELFF. In DNA, the CDR3 is TGCGCCAGCAGCTTGGGGAGATCCGGGGAGCTGTTTTTT. Full variable domain (rest looked up from reference TRBV5-1 and TRBJ2-2): KAGVTQTPRYLIKTRGQQVTLSCSPISGHRSVSWYQQTPGQGLQFLFEYFSETQRNKGNFPGRFSGRQFSNSRSEMNVSTLELGDSALYLCASSLGRSGELFFGEGSRLTVL.

This clonotype appeared many times. The rearrangement links TRBV20-1 to TRBJ2-1, with TRBD2 identical over 7 bases. Trimming removed 0 bases from V and 2 bases from J; junction bases left unmatched: 4. The CDR3 extends over 15 amino acids. The V gene's germline CDR1 is DFQATT and CDR2 SNEGSKA (reference sequence). The chain's CDR3 is CSARDPAGPYNEQFF. The CDR3 DNA sequence: TGCAGTGCTAGAGATCCAGCGGGGCCCTACAATGAGCAGTTCTTC.

The chain combines TRBV18 with TRBJ1-6; 8 bases are a match to TRBD1. Germline CDR1 is KGHSH and CDR2 is LQKENI. The CDR3 runs to 15 residues. Trimming at V came to 5 bases and at J to 6 bases, leaving 6 bases not matched to a gene. The CDR3 nucleotides are TGTGCCAGCTCATCAACGGACAGGGTTAATTCACCCCTCCACTTT. This sequence encodes CASSSTDRVNSPLHF.

The V call is TRBV5-1, the J call TRBJ1-2; D gene uncertain. The germline gives CDR1 SGHRS, CDR2 YFSETQ. The CDR3 length is 13 residues. Trimming took off 0 bases at V and 8 bases at J, with 11 bases between the two ends. The CDR3 loop is CASSLAPQGGYTF. CDR3 bases: TGCGCCAGCAGCTTGGCGCCTCAAGGAGGCTACACCTTC.

The CDR3 loop is CSARAVTGEETQYF. The CDR3 nucleotides read TGCAGTGCTAGAGCCGTGACAGGGGAGGAGACCCAGTACTTC. V usage is TRBV20-1 and J usage is TRBJ2-5; 8 positions match TRBD1. V lost 1 base to trimming and J lost 5 bases; unmatched junction nucleotides: 6. The CDR3 covers 14 residues. Germline V gives CDR1 DFQATT, CDR2 SNEGSKA (reference sequence).

This clonotype was found a few times. The chain couples TRBV7-2 to TRBJ2-5, with 13 bases lining up with TRBD2. This CDR3 contains 15 residues. V lost 3 bases, J lost 3 bases, and 1 base stayed unmatched. Germline CDR1 is SGHTA and CDR2 is FQGNSA. The CDR3 protein is CASSFGTSGEETQYF. In DNA, the CDR3 is TGTGCCAGCAGCTTTGGGACTAGCGGGGAAGAGACCCAGTACTTC.

There are a few counts of this clonotype. This chain joins TRBV19 and TRBJ1-6, with D uncertain. The V gene lost 6 bases and the J gene lost 7 bases, with 7 bases spanning the gap. Germline V CDR1 and CDR2: LNHDA, SQIVND (reference sequence). This CDR3 is built from 12 residues. The CDR3 DNA is TGTGCCAGTAGCACGGTGAATTCACCCCTCCACTTT. The encoded protein is CASSTVNSPLHF. Full variable domain (missing parts from reference TRBV19 and TRBJ1-6): DGGITQSPKYLFRKEGQNVTLSCEQNLNHDAMYWYRQDPGQGLRLIYYSQIVNDFQKGDIAEGYSVSREKKESFPLTVTSAQKNPTAFYLCASSTVNSPLHFGNGTRLTVT.